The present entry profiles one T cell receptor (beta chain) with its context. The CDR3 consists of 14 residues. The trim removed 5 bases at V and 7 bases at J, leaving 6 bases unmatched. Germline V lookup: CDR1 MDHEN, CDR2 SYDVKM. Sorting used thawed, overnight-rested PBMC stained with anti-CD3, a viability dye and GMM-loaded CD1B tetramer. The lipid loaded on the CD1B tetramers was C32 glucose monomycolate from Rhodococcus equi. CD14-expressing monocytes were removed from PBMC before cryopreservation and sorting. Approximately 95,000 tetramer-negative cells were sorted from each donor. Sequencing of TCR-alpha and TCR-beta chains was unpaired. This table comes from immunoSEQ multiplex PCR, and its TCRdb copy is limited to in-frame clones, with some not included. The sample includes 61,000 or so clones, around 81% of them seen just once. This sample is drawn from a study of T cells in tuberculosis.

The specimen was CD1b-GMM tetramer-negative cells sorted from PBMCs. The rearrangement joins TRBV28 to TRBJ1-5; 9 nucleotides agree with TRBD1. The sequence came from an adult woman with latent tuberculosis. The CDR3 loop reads CASSTDRGIQPQHF. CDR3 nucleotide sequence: TGTGCCAGCAGTACCGACAGGGGGATCCAGCCCCAGCATTTT.